This T cell receptor beta chain was observed in a study of cytomegalovirus exposure and HLA in healthy donors. Study-level results: Most TCRs appeared rarely, but some public TCRs recurred in many donors. Sequencing had likely introduced a cluster of highly shared sequence variants as an artifact. DRB1 showed the most TCR associations and HLA-C the fewest in a later analysis, as rates varied by HLA locus.

For this clone: What it binds is unknown.

V was cut by 0 bases and J by 4 bases, with 12 bases left in between. Germline V CDR1 and CDR2: LGHNA, YSLEER. This CDR3 has 16 residues. PCR used 60 Vbeta primers and 13 Jbeta primers. The repertoire was sequenced with immunoSEQ multiplex PCR; TCRdb's copy has only in-frame clones and lacks some. The table lists about 120,000 clones, around 77% of them singletons. The receptor's source is a man aged 35 to 55 in good health and CMV-seropositive. This chain links TRBV4-3 with TRBJ2-2, with D possibly matching TRBD1 (6 bases). The sequenced material came from PBMCs. The DNA of the CDR3 is TGCGCCAGCAGCCAAGATCACAGGGAAGGCACCGGGGAGCTGTTTTTT. It translates to CASSQDHREGTGELFF.